This T cell receptor (beta chain) was sequenced during a study of T-cell reconstitution after alpha-beta-depleted transplantation in children listed by TCRdb under 2016. For the wider study: T-cell immune reconstitution after TCRalphabeta/CD19-depleted allogeneic hematopoietic cell transplantation in children was quantitatively tracked in the study by means of TCR repertoire profiling.

Library creation used PCR. The reads were generated on an Illumina HiSeq 2500. Molecular barcoding was employed in the preparation of TCR libraries, with unique molecular identifiers being used to normalize TCRbeta repertoire quantification. TCRdb applied fastp at Q25 and MiXCR to the public reads, then kept only in-frame beta chains. Records with the same CDR3 protein are collapsed into one entry carrying the most frequent genes and DNA. The sample table records approximately 340,000 distinct CDR3 sequences; 10% of these occur just once. The ten largest account for around 2.3% of the sample. Turning to this clonotype: Its antigen target is currently unknown. Relative to the germline gene, one junction end is altered; a read error may explain this.

Counted from cysteine to phenylalanine, this CDR3 has 20 amino acids. Only the CDR3 part of the read is kept: 60 bases, read in frame from the first base. The germline V gene specifies SGHVS as CDR1 and FQNEAQ as CDR2. The sample here was PBMCs from the stem cell graft donor, taken from the stem cell graft. The receptor comes from a human donor who donated a stem cell graft to a child with acute lymphoblastic leukemia. The V gene is TRBV7-8 and the J gene is TRBJ2-7; a stretch of 11 junction bases matches TRBD2. The CDR3 protein sequence reads: CASSLAVLAGEGTVSYKQYF. The nucleotide sequence reads as follows: TGTGCCAGCAGCTTAGCGGTACTAGCGGGAGAGGGCACCGTGAGCTACAAGCAGTACTTC.